One sample yielded the 30 T cell receptor beta chains listed below, sequenced in a study of shared clonotypes between healthy human individuals. Measured with immunoSEQ multiplex PCR; TCRdb has only the in-frame clones, and not every one. Of about 1.5 million clones in the sample, roughly 96% were seen once. The material sequenced was naive CD4+ T cells sorted from blood. Subset indicated: CD45RA+ positively selected. The source is a man aged 30 to 45 in good health.

CDR3 DNA: TGTGCCAGCAGTTTATGGGGCGGGAGTGGGACAGATACGCAGTATTTT. It codes for CASSLWGGSGTDTQYF. This chain connects TRBV28 to TRBJ2-3; 7 bases line up with TRBD2. The CDR3 is 16 amino acids. V was clipped by 0 bases and J by 3 bases; unmatched bases: 6. Germline V gives CDR1 MDHEN, CDR2 SYDVKM.

The CDR3, as DNA: TGTGCCAGCAGCCGAGGACAGGGGGTCTACGAGCAGTACTTC. It is translated as CASSRGQGVYEQYF. This sequence joins TRBV7-9 and TRBJ2-7; 10 positions agree with TRBD1. There are 14 residues in the CDR3. The germline V gene has CDR1 SEHNR and CDR2 FQNEAQ (reference sequence). With 5 bases clipped from V and 3 bases from J, the junction kept 4 bases outside the gene matches.

The chain joins TRBV28 to TRBJ2-7; D ambiguous. Trimming stripped 2 bases from V and 3 bases from J, with 8 bases between. Germline V gives CDR1 MDHEN, CDR2 SYDVKM. The CDR3 spans 13 residues. CDR3 in amino acids: CASSLGQYYEQYF. The CDR3 DNA reads as TGTGCCAGCAGTTTAGGGCAGTACTACGAGCAGTACTTC.

V usage is TRBV5-1 and J usage is TRBJ2-1; 12 bases line up with TRBD2. V lost 0 bases, J lost 15 bases, and 10 bases stayed unmatched. CDR3 length equals 15 residues. The germline gives CDR1 SGHRS, CDR2 YFSETQ. CDR3 sequence: CASSLVPGLAGPGFF. CDR3 sequence (DNA): TGCGCCAGCAGCTTGGTCCCGGGACTAGCGGGTCCGGGGTTCTTC.

On this clone: In the same sample, other DNA sequences code for this CDR3. V usage is TRBV2 and J usage is TRBJ1-2; D unclear. Germline V gene data show CDR1 as SNHLY and CDR2 as FYNNEI. This CDR3 is 11 amino acids long. Trimming left V 8 bases short and J 2 bases short, with 6 bases between. The CDR3: CASRENYGYTF. CDR3 nucleotide sequence: TGTGCCAGCCGGGAAAACTATGGCTACACCTTC.

The table lists this clone with a count of one. The CDR3 nucleotides read TGTGCCAGCAGCCTAGGGACGCGGGGGAAACTGTTTTTT. Translated, it gives CASSLGTRGKLFF. The chain carries TRBV2 and TRBJ1-4; D possibly corresponds to TRBD1 (5 bases). Trimming pared 6 bases from V and 11 bases from J, leaving 16 bases between. This CDR3 spans 13 amino acids. Germline lookup yields CDR1 SNHLY and CDR2 FYNNEI. Full variable domain (missing parts from reference TRBV2 and TRBJ1-4): EPEVTQTPSHQVTQMGQEVILRCVPISNHLYFYWYRQILGQKVEFLVSFYNNEISEKSEIFDDQFSVERPDGSNFTLKIRSTKLEDSAMYFCASSLGTRGKLFFGSGTQLSVL.

This clone was seen once. In the same sample, other DNA sequences code for this CDR3. This rearrangement joins TRBV14 to TRBJ2-7, with D possibly being TRBD2 (5 bases). This CDR3 has 13 residues. Germline V CDR1 and CDR2: SGHDN, FVKESK. V was trimmed by 2 bases and J by 2 bases, leaving 7 bases between them. The CDR3 bases are TGTGCCAGCAGCCAACGGGGAACCTACGAGCAGTACTTC. It specifies CASSQRGTYEQYF.

V and J are TRBV11-1 and TRBJ2-7; possible D gene TRBD2, 6 bases. CDR1 is SGHAT and CDR2 is FQDESV in the germline V gene (reference sequence). Trimming cost V 1 base and J 3 bases, with 13 bases left between them. There are 15 residues in the CDR3. CDR3 in amino acids: CASSLGVSGNYEQYF. Written as DNA, the CDR3 is TGTGCCAGCAGCTTAGGTGTTAGCGGCAACTACGAGCAGTACTTC.

The chain has TRBV6-1 and TRBJ2-3; 7 bases align to TRBD1. V was pared by 9 bases and J by 1 base, with 7 bases of the junction left unmatched. Germline values: CDR1 MNHNS, CDR2 SASEGT. CDR3 length equals 14 residues. The CDR3 loop reads CASKTGAGTDTQYF. The CDR3, as DNA: TGTGCCAGTAAAACAGGGGCAGGCACAGATACGCAGTATTTT.

The J gene is TRBJ2-3, the V gene TRBV5-8; unclear D gene. The CDR3 has 13 residues. V lost 0 bases to trimming and J lost 9 bases, with 11 bases between them. Per germline, CDR1 SGHTS and CDR2 YDEGEE. For the CDR3, the DNA is TGTGCCAGCAGCTTGGATCCCCGGCAGACGCAGTATTTT. It encodes CASSLDPRQTQYF.

The CDR3 protein is CATKDGTASYEQYF. Here the CDR3 DNA reads TGTGCCACAAAGGATGGGACGGCGAGCTACGAGCAGTACTTC. The V gene is TRBV10-3, the J gene TRBJ2-7; either TRBD1 or TRBD2 may fit D (5 bases each). Germline CDR1 is ENHRY and CDR2 is SYGVKD. V lost 10 bases, J lost 3 bases, and 19 bases lay in between. CDR3 length: 14 residues.

This rearrangement joins TRBV28 to TRBJ2-3, with TRBD1 identical over 10 bases. J was trimmed by 4 bases and V by 4 bases; bases with no gene match: 8. The CDR3 runs to 16 residues. Per germline, CDR1 MDHEN and CDR2 SYDVKM. The DNA for the CDR3 is TGTGCCAGCAGTTATCCGGGACAGGGGAAGGCAGATACGCAGTATTTT. Encoded protein: CASSYPGQGKADTQYF.

The chain combines TRBV6-5 with TRBJ1-1, with a weak D call TRBD1 (6 bases). Trimming left V 2 bases short and J 4 bases short, with 11 bases between. This CDR3 is built from 14 residues. The germline V gene has CDR1 MNHEY and CDR2 SVGAGI. CDR3 nucleotide sequence: TGTGCCAGCAGTTACGGGAGAGGGGGCACTGAAGCTTTCTTT. This sequence encodes CASSYGRGGTEAFF.

The chain combines TRBV18 with TRBJ1-1, with TRBD1 as a possible D gene (6 bases). CDR3 length: 13 amino acids. V was clipped by 6 bases and J by 1 base, with 9 bases between them. Germline-derived CDR1 and CDR2 are KGHSH and LQKENI. The CDR3 region is CASSQGWNTEAFF. CDR3 bases: TGTGCCAGCTCGCAGGGGTGGAACACTGAAGCTTTCTTT.

This clone has just one count. This sequence joins TRBV7-9 and TRBJ2-2; D is uncertain. The CDR3 loop spans 12 amino acids. Germline CDR1 reads SEHNR; CDR2 reads FQNEAQ (reference sequence). With 1 base removed from V and 7 bases from J, the gap between germline ends came to 4 bases. CDR3 bases: TGTGCCAGCAGCTTAGAGGTCGGGGAGCTGTTTTTT. Its translation: CASSLEVGELFF.

V is TRBV29-1 and J is TRBJ2-2; D ambiguous. This CDR3 is 13 amino acids long. V lost 5 bases to trimming and J lost 2 bases, with 9 bases between them. The germline gives CDR1 SQVTM, CDR2 ANQGSEA. CDR3 loop: CSVFGINTGELFF. The CDR3 region has the DNA TGCAGCGTTTTTGGGATTAACACCGGGGAGCTGTTTTTT.

The chain is built from TRBV5-1 and TRBJ2-7, with D tentatively TRBD2 (6 bases). Per the germline V gene, CDR1 is SGHRS and CDR2 is YFSETQ. This CDR3 comprises 15 residues. V was clipped by 0 bases and J by 5 bases, with 15 bases between them. The CDR3 nucleotides read TGCGCCAGCAGCTTGGCCGGGGGTTATATCGACGAGCAGTACTTC. This encodes CASSLAGGYIDEQYF.

The V and J genes are TRBV2 and TRBJ2-3; TRBD2 agrees at 14 bases. The length of the CDR3 is 18 residues. Germline loops: CDR1 SNHLY, CDR2 FYNNEI. J lost 3 bases, V lost 6 bases, and 11 bases had no gene match. The CDR3 nucleotides are TGTGCCAGCAGCTCTCCGGGACTAGCGGGAGATAGAACAGATACGCAGTATTTT. Its protein product is CASSSPGLAGDRTDTQYF.

This chain links TRBV7-9 with TRBJ2-3, with a tentative D call TRBD2 (7 bases). V was shortened by 5 bases and J by 2 bases, with 20 bases between the two germline ends. Germline V gives CDR1 SEHNR, CDR2 FQNEAQ (reference sequence). The CDR3 spans 17 residues. In DNA, the CDR3 is TGTGCCAGCAGCACCATTCGGACAGCGGGGCCCACAGATACGCAGTATTTT. The encoded protein is CASSTIRTAGPTDTQYF.

The genes are TRBV5-4 and TRBJ2-7, with a possible D match to TRBD1 (6 bases). Per germline, CDR1 SGHNT and CDR2 YYREEE (reference sequence). The ends were cut back, 3 bases at V and 3 bases at J, with 16 bases in the middle. The CDR3 loop spans 15 amino acids. The CDR3 region is CASSSTDRSRYEQYF. As DNA, the CDR3 is TGTGCCAGCAGCTCGACCGACAGGTCTCGCTACGAGCAGTACTTC. Full variable domain (rest looked up from reference TRBV5-4 and TRBJ2-7): ETGVTQSPTHLIKTRGQQVTLRCSSQSGHNTVSWYQQALGQGPQFIFQYYREEENGRGNFPPRFSGLQFPNYSSELNVNALELDDSALYLCASSSTDRSRYEQYFGPGTRLTVT.

The V and J genes are TRBV2 and TRBJ2-7, with 7 bases that match TRBD1. CDR1 and CDR2 from the germline V gene are SNHLY and FYNNEI. The CDR3 runs to 13 residues. The J segment lost 6 bases and the V segment lost 8 bases, leaving 10 bases of the junction unmatched. The CDR3 loop reads CASEMTGLGEQYF. The CDR3 DNA follows: TGTGCCAGCGAAATGACAGGGCTTGGCGAGCAGTACTTC.

The V and J genes are TRBV7-6 and TRBJ2-1; a possible D gene is TRBD1 (6 bases). V lost 4 bases to trimming and J lost 2 bases, with 15 bases between them. Looked up from germline, CDR1 is SGHVS and CDR2 is FNYEAQ. The CDR3 has 16 residues. CDR3 in DNA: TGTGCCAGCAGCTCAATACAGGGAATGGCCTACAATGAGCAGTTCTTC. Its protein product is CASSSIQGMAYNEQFF.

This chain joins TRBV6-1 and TRBJ2-1; 12 nucleotides line up with TRBD2. This CDR3 is built from 15 residues. The germline V gene encodes CDR1 MNHNS and CDR2 SASEGT. Germline trimming cut 5 bases from V and 9 bases from J; bases unmatched to any gene: 8. CDR3 residues: CASSPETSGRTEQFF. The CDR3 bases are TGTGCCAGCAGTCCAGAGACTAGCGGGAGAACTGAGCAGTTCTTC.

This clone was detected once. The DNA of the CDR3 is TGTGCCAGCAGTAAATTAGGACAGGGCCAGAACACTGAAGCTTTCTTT. Translated, it gives CASSKLGQGQNTEAFF. The genes are TRBV2 and TRBJ1-1; 8 nucleotides match TRBD1. The CDR3 is 16 amino acids. V trimming: 5 bases; J trimming: 1 base; junction bases outside the gene matches: 9. Germline-derived CDR1 and CDR2 are SNHLY and FYNNEI.

This clone was recorded once. The chain uses TRBV19 and TRBJ2-7; 12 nucleotides agree with TRBD1. In germline, CDR1 is LNHDA, CDR2 SQIVND (reference sequence). The ends lost 7 bases at V and 2 bases at J; junction bases unmatched: 9. This CDR3 is 16 amino acids long. For the CDR3, the DNA is TGTGCCAGTAAAACGGGACAGGGGGCGCAGACCTACGAGCAGTACTTC. Protein: CASKTGQGAQTYEQYF.

The chain employs TRBV11-2 and TRBJ1-4; unclear D gene. The CDR3 has 16 residues. Germline V gene sequence: CDR1 SGHAT, CDR2 FQNNGV. V lost 1 base to trimming and J lost 5 bases, with 14 bases between them. This CDR3 reads CASSLGFVGINEKLFF. The CDR3, as DNA: TGTGCCAGCAGCTTAGGATTTGTGGGGATCAATGAAAAACTGTTTTTT. The full variable domain, completed using reference TRBV11-2 and TRBJ1-4, is EAGVAQSPRYKIIEKRQSVAFWCNPISGHATLYWYQQILGQGPKLLIQFQNNGVVDDSQLPKDRFSAERLKGVDSTLKIQPAKLEDSAVYLCASSLGFVGINEKLFFGSGTQLSVL.

This clone was picked up one time. This CDR3 is CAPRGPNGEAFF. CDR3 in DNA: TGTGCCCCCCGGGGCCCGAACGGGGAAGCTTTCTTT. The gene calls are TRBV5-4 and TRBJ1-1; weak D call: TRBD1 (5 bases). CDR1 and CDR2 (germline): SGHNT, YYREEE (reference sequence). The CDR3 length is 12 residues. V shed 10 bases and J shed 8 bases, with 18 bases lying between them. Full variable domain (outside the CDR3, taken from reference TRBV5-4 and TRBJ1-1): ETGVTQSPTHLIKTRGQQVTLRCSSQSGHNTVSWYQQALGQGPQFIFQYYREEENGRGNFPPRFSGLQFPNYSSELNVNALELDDSALYLCAPRGPNGEAFFGQGTRLTVV.

The sample holds one count of this clone. The chain has TRBV5-1 and TRBJ2-4, with D perhaps TRBD1 or TRBD2 (6 bases each). Germline CDR1 is SGHRS and CDR2 is YFSETQ. The CDR3 spans 14 residues. Trimming took 5 bases from V and 7 from J, leaving 16 bases between them. The CDR3 here is CASSFQQGGNIQYF. For the CDR3, the DNA is TGCGCCAGCAGTTTTCAACAGGGAGGTAACATTCAGTACTTC.

The chain joins TRBV7-8 to TRBJ2-1, with D perhaps given as TRBD1 or TRBD2 (6 bases each). V gave up 7 bases and J gave up 5 bases, with 18 bases separating them. Per germline, CDR1 SGHVS and CDR2 FQNEAQ. The CDR3 consists of 15 residues. CDR3 loop: CASTTGRTGDNEQFF. As DNA, the CDR3 is TGTGCCAGCACCACAGGGAGGACTGGAGACAATGAGCAGTTCTTC.

This chain uses TRBV6-6 with TRBJ2-7; the match to TRBD1 covers 7 bases. CDR1 is MNHNY, CDR2 SVGAGI, per germline (reference sequence). The ends lost 0 bases at V and 2 bases at J; junction bases unmatched: 4. The CDR3 runs 15 residues. CDR3 region: CASSYSGQGAYEQYF. DNA for the CDR3: TGTGCCAGCAGTTACTCGGGGCAGGGGGCCTACGAGCAGTACTTC.